This is a list of T cell receptor beta chains from one sample in a study of blood T cell repertoires in COVID-19. TCRdb's copy holds only in-frame clones and misses some; the assay was immunoSEQ multiplex PCR. The sample has around 42,000 clones, about 78% seen once; the top ten hold under 9.5%. Sequenced input: peripheral blood. The receptors here all came from a man between 65 and 85 years old with active or convalescent COVID-19. CDR3s include the opening cysteine and the closing phenylalanine or tryptophan. A D gene is named only where the DNA matches it firmly. The listing skips clone size in some rows; elsewhere it reads once, few, many or a size class.

D gene: TRBD1
clone size: once
V gene: TRBV6-5
J gene: TRBJ2-2
CDR3 DNA: TGTGCCAGCAAAACAGGGGGCAACACCGGGGAGCTGTTTTTT
CDR3 protein: CASKTGGNTGELFF

D gene: NA
clone size: few
V gene: TRBV11-3
J gene: TRBJ1-6
CDR3 DNA: TGTGCCAGCAGCCCCCGGGACAACCATTCACCCCTCCACTTT
CDR3 protein: CASSPRDNHSPLHF

D gene: NA
clone size: NA
V gene: TRBV28
J gene: TRBJ1-2
CDR3 DNA: TGTGCCAGCAGTGCACAGGGTGCCCATGGCTACACCTTC
CDR3 protein: CASSAQGAHGYTF

D gene: NA
clone size: NA
V gene: TRBV7-9
J gene: TRBJ1-5
CDR3 DNA: TGTGCCAGCAGCTCCCAGGGGTTGGGGACTCAGCCCCAGCATTTT
CDR3 protein: CASSSQGLGTQPQHF

D gene: NA
clone size: NA
V gene: TRBV2
J gene: TRBJ1-2
CDR3 DNA: TGTGCCAGCATCGCGGACATTCTTTTTGGCTACACCTTC
CDR3 protein: CASIADILFGYTF

D gene: NA
clone size: NA
V gene: TRBV30
J gene: TRBJ1-1
CDR3 DNA: TGTGCCTGGACGGTGCCACACGTGGGCGCTGAAGCTTTCTTT
CDR3 protein: CAWTVPHVGAEAFF

D gene: NA
clone size: NA
V gene: TRBV19
J gene: TRBJ1-4
CDR3 DNA: TGTGCCAGTTCTCTGGAGAGGGATGAAAAACTGTTTTTT
CDR3 protein: CASSLERDEKLFF

D gene: NA
clone size: NA
V gene: TRBV12-3/TRBV12-4
J gene: TRBJ1-2
CDR3 DNA: TGTGCCAGCACTCAGGGTTTCTATGGCTACACCTTC
CDR3 protein: CASTQGFYGYTF

D gene: TRBD1
clone size: NA
V gene: TRBV6-5
J gene: TRBJ1-3
CDR3 DNA: TGTGCCAGCAGTTTAACAGGGGAGGCTGGAAACACCATATATTTT
CDR3 protein: CASSLTGEAGNTIYF

D gene: NA
clone size: NA
V gene: TRBV6-5
J gene: TRBJ2-5
CDR3 DNA: TGTGCCAGCAGTACAGGGCCCGCGAGTCGGACCCAGTACTTC
CDR3 protein: CASSTGPASRTQYF

D gene: TRBD1
clone size: NA
V gene: TRBV28
J gene: TRBJ2-3
CDR3 DNA: TGTGCCAGCCATCGACAGGGAAGCACAGATACGCAGTATTTT
CDR3 protein: CASHRQGSTDTQYF

D gene: TRBD2
clone size: NA
V gene: TRBV6-1
J gene: TRBJ2-3
CDR3 DNA: TGTGCCAGCAGTGAATGGCGGGGGGGCACAGATACGCAGTATTTT
CDR3 protein: CASSEWRGGTDTQYF

D gene: NA
clone size: NA
V gene: TRBV5-1
J gene: TRBJ1-2
CDR3 DNA: TGCGCCAGCAGCGACGGACAGAGCAACTATGGCTACACCTTC
CDR3 protein: CASSDGQSNYGYTF

D gene: NA
clone size: NA
V gene: TRBV5-4
J gene: TRBJ1-2
CDR3 DNA: TGTGCCAGCAGCTTAGACAGCGTCTATGGCTACACCTTC
CDR3 protein: CASSLDSVYGYTF

D gene: TRBD1
clone size: few
V gene: TRBV5-4
J gene: TRBJ1-3
CDR3 DNA: TGTGCCAGCAGCTTGGGTCCGGGACAGGGGTTTGGAAACACCATATATTTT
CDR3 protein: CASSLGPGQGFGNTIYF

D gene: TRBD1
clone size: few
V gene: TRBV7-2
J gene: TRBJ1-1
CDR3 DNA: TGTGCCAGCAACGAAGGACAGGTTCAGACTGAAGCTTTCTTT
CDR3 protein: CASNEGQVQTEAFF

D gene: NA
clone size: NA
V gene: TRBV6-5
J gene: TRBJ1-1
CDR3 DNA: TGTGCCAGCAGTCCCCTCACCGGGGGGGAGGCTTTCTTT
CDR3 protein: CASSPLTGGEAFF

D gene: NA
clone size: NA
V gene: TRBV24-1
J gene: TRBJ2-3
CDR3 DNA: TGTGCCACCAGTGATGTGACAGTAGGAGATACGCAGTATTTT
CDR3 protein: CATSDVTVGDTQYF

D gene: TRBD1
clone size: NA
V gene: TRBV2
J gene: TRBJ2-1
CDR3 DNA: TGTGCCAGCACCGGACAGGGGAATGAGCAGTTCTTC
CDR3 protein: CASTGQGNEQFF

D gene: TRBD2
clone size: NA
V gene: TRBV3-1/TRBV3-2
J gene: TRBJ2-3
CDR3 DNA: TGTGCCAGCAGCCAGAGTAGCGGGGGGGCGTGGGATACGCAGTATTTT
CDR3 protein: CASSQSSGGAWDTQYF

D gene: NA
clone size: NA
V gene: TRBV7-8
J gene: TRBJ2-5
CDR3 DNA: TGTGCCAGCAGTTCGGGCCGTGCCGGGGTGACCCAGTACTTC
CDR3 protein: CASSSGRAGVTQYF

D gene: TRBD1
clone size: NA
V gene: TRBV29-1
J gene: TRBJ1-1
CDR3 DNA: TGCAGCGTTTCTCGGACAGGGGGACGGACTGAAGCTTTCTTT
CDR3 protein: CSVSRTGGRTEAFF

D gene: NA
clone size: few
V gene: TRBV11-2
J gene: TRBJ2-3
CDR3 DNA: TGTGCCAGCAGCCCTGGAGTTAGAACAGATACGCAGTATTTT
CDR3 protein: CASSPGVRTDTQYF

D gene: TRBD1
clone size: NA
V gene: TRBV2
J gene: TRBJ1-4
CDR3 DNA: TGTGCCAGCAGAGCTCTGGGGGACAGGGGTTTTTCACTGTTTTTT
CDR3 protein: CASRALGDRGFSLFF

D gene: NA
clone size: NA
V gene: TRBV5-1
J gene: TRBJ1-6
CDR3 DNA: TGCGCCAGCAGCTTGAGAGAGGTTTCCTATAATTCACCCCTCCACTTT
CDR3 protein: CASSLREVSYNSPLHF

D gene: TRBD1
clone size: NA
V gene: TRBV2
J gene: TRBJ1-1
CDR3 DNA: TGTGCCAGCAGTGGACAGGGGGCTATTGAAGCTTTCTTT
CDR3 protein: CASSGQGAIEAFF

D gene: NA
clone size: NA
V gene: TRBV5-4
J gene: TRBJ1-2
CDR3 DNA: TGTGCCAGCAGCTTCGACACATTGCATGGCTACACCTTC
CDR3 protein: CASSFDTLHGYTF